Presented here are 15 T cell receptor beta chains from one specimen sequenced in a study of T cells in Graves' hyperthyroidism and ophthalmopathy. Amplification targeted TCR beta CDR3 regions from RNA transcripts. First-round RT-PCR of the TCR CDR3 relied on the HTBI primer set. TCRdb used MiXCR to reprocess the multiplex PCR reads, holding one entry per CDR3 protein. The sample includes around 700,000 distinct CDR3 sequences, approximately 19% seen only once; the top ten take approximately 15%. The material sequenced was blood. The receptors originated from a woman aged 50 to 60 with Graves' hyperthyroidism that later progressed to Graves' ophthalmopathy.

This clonotype was picked up a small number of times. The chain has TRBV2 and TRBJ2-5; 8 nucleotides agree with TRBD2. The V segment lost 6 bases and the J segment 5 bases; nucleotides outside the gene matches: 8. Germline lookup yields CDR1 SNHLY and CDR2 FYNNEI. This CDR3 contains 14 residues. CDR3: CASRGERGLETQYF. The CDR3 DNA reads TGTGCCAGCAGGGGCGAGCGGGGGCTGGAGACCCAGTACTTC.

The chain links TRBV20-1 to TRBJ2-5; 10 nucleotides align to TRBD1. The CDR3 totals 17 residues. CDR1 is DFQATT and CDR2 is SNEGSKA in the germline V gene (reference sequence). Unmatched junction bases numbered 15, after V lost 3 bases and J lost 5 bases. In nucleotides, the CDR3 is TGCAGTGCTAGTGACCGGGACAGGGGCCCCCGGAGGGAGACCCAGTACTTC. Translating gives CSASDRDRGPRRETQYF.

Ten or more counts support this clonotype. This chain joins TRBV6-1 and TRBJ2-3, with a tentative D call TRBD1 (6 bases). The germline V and J ends were trimmed by 2 bases and 1 base, with 13 bases remaining between them. CDR3 length: 16 residues. Germline V CDR1 and CDR2: MNHNS, SASEGT. The chain's CDR3 is CASSEFQQGRTDTQYF. Written as DNA, the CDR3 is TGTGCCAGCAGTGAATTTCAACAGGGCCGCACAGATACGCAGTATTTT.

This clonotype was detected many times. This chain links TRBV7-3 with TRBJ2-3; TRBD2 agrees at 15 bases. The CDR3 is 17 residues long. Trimming removed 5 bases from V and 3 bases from J; junction bases left unmatched: 6. Per the germline V gene, CDR1 is SGHTA and CDR2 is FQGTGA. The CDR3, as DNA: TGTGCCAGCAGCCCCTGGACTAGCGGGGGGGCGACAGATACGCAGTATTTT. Translating gives CASSPWTSGGATDTQYF.

The V gene is TRBV7-9, the J gene TRBJ1-2, with TRBD1 identical over 9 bases. V shed 5 bases and J 8 bases; nucleotides not matched to a gene: 12. Looked up from germline, CDR1 is SEHNR and CDR2 is FQNEAQ (reference sequence). This CDR3 has 15 residues. The CDR3 nucleotides read TGTGCCAGCAGCACCCGGGACAGGGTCATAGAGGGCTACACCTTC. Residues: CASSTRDRVIEGYTF.

This clonotype was observed a handful of times. The chain combines TRBV7-9 with TRBJ1-4; 10 bases map to TRBD1. Germline V lookup: CDR1 SEHNR, CDR2 FQNEAQ (reference sequence). After removal of 4 bases from V and 7 bases from J, the junction contained 6 bases not matched to a gene. This CDR3 is 15 amino acids long. Here the CDR3 reads CASSSTGGAGEKLFF. CDR3 sequence (DNA): TGTGCCAGCAGCTCGACAGGGGGCGCGGGTGAAAAACTGTTTTTT.

This clonotype was observed a handful of times. The gene calls are TRBV19 and TRBJ1-2; TRBD1 is a possible D gene (5 bases). This CDR3 contains 16 residues. V lost 6 bases and J lost 3, with 20 bases in between. The V gene's germline CDR1 is LNHDA and CDR2 SQIVND (reference sequence). The CDR3 is CASSYRRQGKDYGYTF. In nucleotides, the CDR3 is TGTGCCAGTAGCTACCGCCGGCAGGGCAAGGACTATGGCTACACCTTC.

The chain combines TRBV7-9 with TRBJ1-4; no reliable D call. V lost 3 bases and J lost 1, with 9 bases in between. The germline CDR1 and CDR2 sequences are SEHNR and FQNEAQ (reference sequence). CDR3 length: 15 residues. The CDR3 DNA is TGTGCCAGCAGCTTCGGGGTCCAAACTAATGAAAAACTGTTTTTT. It encodes CASSFGVQTNEKLFF.

This clonotype has more than one count but fewer than ten. The chain recombines TRBV20-1 with TRBJ2-7, with a weak D call TRBD1 (5 bases). The V end lost 3 bases, the J end lost 6 bases, and 21 bases lay between the germline ends. Germline assignment: CDR1 DFQATT and CDR2 SNEGSKA (reference sequence). The CDR3 has 15 amino acids. The CDR3 loop is CSASEQVAFSAEQYF. The CDR3 nucleotides read TGCAGTGCTAGTGAACAGGTGGCCTTTTCTGCCGAGCAGTACTTC.

The chain joins TRBV19 to TRBJ2-3, with TRBD1 identical over 9 bases. With V trimmed by 7 bases and J by 4 bases, 15 bases remained unmatched. The CDR3 extends over 17 amino acids. Germline lookup yields CDR1 LNHDA and CDR2 SQIVND (reference sequence). CDR3 residues: CASTLTGTGTAADTQYF. The CDR3 bases are TGTGCCAGTACCCTGACCGGGACAGGGACGGCCGCAGATACGCAGTATTTT.

This clonotype was picked up many times. The chain is built from TRBV5-1 and TRBJ2-3; the D gene is possibly TRBD2 (6 bases). This CDR3 is built from 15 residues. From germline, CDR1 is SGHRS and CDR2 YFSETQ. The V end lost 4 bases, the J end lost 2 bases, and 14 bases lay between the germline ends. The CDR3 loop is CASSLHEGLTDTQYF. The CDR3 bases are TGCGCCAGCAGCCTCCATGAGGGACTCACAGATACGCAGTATTTT.

This clonotype was detected many times. The chain has TRBV7-9 and TRBJ2-5; 11 bases fit TRBD2. After removal of 9 bases from V and 2 bases from J, the junction contained 17 bases not matched to a gene. The germline gives CDR1 SEHNR, CDR2 FQNEAQ (reference sequence). This CDR3 is 18 amino acids long. DNA for the CDR3: TGTGCCAGTGGACTAGCGGGCGAACCCAACCCCCGTCAAGAGACCCAGTACTTC. Translation: CASGLAGEPNPRQETQYF.

Note on this clonotype: The junction differs from germline at one of its ends, possibly a read error. The genes are TRBV6-1 and TRBJ1-4, with a tentative D call TRBD1 (5 bases). The CDR3 has 16 residues. Germline CDR1 reads MNHNS; CDR2 reads SASEGT. CDR3 DNA: TGTCCCAGCAGCCCTCTGGGGGGGAGAGCTAATGAAAAACTGTTTTTT. This sequence encodes CPSSPLGGRANEKLFF.

The V and J genes are TRBV12-5 and TRBJ2-3, with 14 nucleotides matching TRBD2. The V and J ends lost 5 bases and 6 bases, in that order; junction bases with no gene match: 7. The CDR3 sequence is 16 residues long. Germline V gives CDR1 LGHNT, CDR2 FRNRAP. The CDR3 region has the DNA TGTGCTAGTGGTCGTCCGACTAGCGGGGGGGAGGATACGCAGTATTTT. It is translated as CASGRPTSGGEDTQYF.

The chain couples TRBV12-3 or TRBV12-4 to TRBJ2-1; 13 nucleotides line up with TRBD2. J was trimmed by 8 bases and V by 5 bases; bases with no gene match: 3. This CDR3 region has 14 residues. The CDR3 is CASSTSGGGYEQFF. The CDR3 DNA sequence: TGTGCCAGCAGTACTAGCGGGGGGGGCTATGAGCAGTTCTTC.